This TCR beta chain emerged from a study of T cells in Graves' hyperthyroidism and ophthalmopathy (dated by TCRdb to the late 2010s). Regarding the research as a whole: TCR V-J signatures able to tell the groups apart were searched for in a discovery cohort of some 97 patients, of whom fewer than 45 had Graves' ophthalmopathy and roughly 58 had stable Graves' hyperthyroidism. Prospective prediction of ophthalmopathy was tested in an independent validation cohort consisting of fewer than 20 hyperthyroidism patients and 17 patients who later progressed to ophthalmopathy. The 95 to 100 discovery patients were randomly split 7:3 into training and test sets. Following sampling, methimazole starting at 30 mg daily was given to hyperthyroidism patients, and high-dose intravenous methylprednisolone was given to ophthalmopathy patients. The paper reports TCR Vbeta CDR3 sequencing of some 140 peripheral blood samples: around 41 ophthalmopathy, approximately 74 hyperthyroidism and around 17 progressor patients. In over five Graves' hyperthyroidism patients, the study also compared T-cell repertoires from thyroid tissue with T-cell repertoires from blood.

The TCR beta CDR3 regions were amplified from the RNA transcripts. A first-round RT-PCR of the TCR CDR3 used the HTBI primer set with the Qiagen OneStep RT-PCR kit. Libraries were constructed in a second round of multiplex PCR, after which size selection and purification were performed. Paired-end sequencing of the libraries was performed with 100 bp reads on an Illumina HiSeq2000. Concerning the study's data processing: SOAPnuke was used to process the raw data, throwing out any read that contained adapters or uncalled bases, had a mean Phred below 15, or lacked an exact constant-primer or identifier match. COPE v1.2.5 was used to merge the high-quality paired reads, and each unique nucleotide sequence was defined as a clonotype. MiTCR v1.1 was used to align the clonotypes against IMGT TRBV, TRBD and TRBJ reference segments. The analysis was restricted to V-J combinations with a frequency above 0.0001, which together covered approximately 99% of the repertoires. The TCS score was defined as F50 (clonal expansion) divided by E x V (chaos), with BLOSUM62-based TCRdist calculated between CDR3 peptides within each V-J. Welch's t-statistics and random forest reduced some 510 V-J features to fewer than 15, which were used in a naive Bayes classifier (R e1071). The public reads were reanalyzed by TCRdb: fastp trimming at Q25, MiXCR alignment, in-frame beta chains only. Identical CDR3 proteins give one entry, which carries the most common genes and DNA. It is TCRdb's table, rather than the study itself, that gives the V and J calls and clone size. For this sample the table gives around 540,000 distinct CDR3 sequences, of which approximately 44% were detected only once. Approximately 8.2% of the sample is taken by the ten largest.

The study at large found these results: During validation, the model predicted progression to ophthalmopathy a median of around six months ahead of onset, with just under 71% sensitivity and about 75% specificity. Sample size was not statistically predetermined, and investigators were not blinded to group allocation. A 13 V-J signature model separated ophthalmopathy from stable hyperthyroidism, with nearly 90% sensitivity and 81% to 83% specificity in cross-validation and 80%/75% in testing. Most expanded thyroid clonotypes (frequency above 0.001) were also found in blood, which suggests that blood repertoires may mirror thyroid immune responses.

A patient counted as having stable Graves' hyperthyroidism if no progression to ophthalmopathy occurred over 18 months of follow-up. Hyperthyroidism patients were newly diagnosed, had a disease duration of under 2 months, and were aged 18 to 65 years. Patients with uncontrolled infections, other autoimmune diseases, pregnancy or lactation were excluded. Diagnoses were based on clinical symptoms, serum thyroxine and TRAb, thyroid ultrasound and orbital computed tomography. Trizol reagent was used to extract total RNA, and RNA quality was then checked on an Agilent 2100 Bioanalyzer. Comment on this clonotype: The antigen it recognizes is unknown. One junction end disagrees with the germline gene, perhaps due to a read error.

CDR1 is given as SEHNR and CDR2 as FQNEAQ, both from the germline V gene (reference sequence). Including cysteine and phenylalanine, the CDR3 has 15 amino acids. Only the CDR3 DNA stays, 45 bases, in frame from base 1. Sequenced: peripheral blood or thyroid tissue (not recorded which). This receptor chain uses TRBV7-9 and TRBJ1-2, with a weak D call of TRBD1 (5 bases match). The sequence was collected from a woman younger than 30 with Graves' hyperthyroidism. Donor details come from another sample of the same person, matched by shared clones. The CDR3 sequence is CASSLGFTGGDGYTF. The base sequence is TGTGCCAGCAGTTTAGGGTTTACAGGAGGAGATGGCTACACCTTC. When the CDR3 is completed using the reference TRBV7-9 and TRBJ1-2 genes on either side, the full variable domain is DTGVSQNPRHKITKRGQNVTFRCDPISEHNRLYWYRQTLGQGPEFLTYFQNEAQLEKSRLLSDRFSAERPKGSFSTLEIQRTEQGDSAMYLCASSLGFTGGDGYTFGSGTRLTVV.